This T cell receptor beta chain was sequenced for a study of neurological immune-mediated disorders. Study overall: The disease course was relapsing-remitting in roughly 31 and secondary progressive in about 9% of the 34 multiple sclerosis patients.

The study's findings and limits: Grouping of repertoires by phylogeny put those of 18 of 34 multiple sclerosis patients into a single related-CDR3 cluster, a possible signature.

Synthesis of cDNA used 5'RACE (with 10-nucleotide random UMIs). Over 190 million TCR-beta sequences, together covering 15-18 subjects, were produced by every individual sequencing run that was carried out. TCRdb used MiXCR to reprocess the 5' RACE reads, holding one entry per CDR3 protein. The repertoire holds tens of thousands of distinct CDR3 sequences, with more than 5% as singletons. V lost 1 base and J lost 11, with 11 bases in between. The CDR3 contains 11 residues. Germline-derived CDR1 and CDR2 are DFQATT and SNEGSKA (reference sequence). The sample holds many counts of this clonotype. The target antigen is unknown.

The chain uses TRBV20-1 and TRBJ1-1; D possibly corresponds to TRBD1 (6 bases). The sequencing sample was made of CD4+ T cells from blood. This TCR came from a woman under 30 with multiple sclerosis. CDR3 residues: CSARGQGPAFF. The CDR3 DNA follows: TGCAGTGCTAGAGGTCAGGGGCCGGCTTTCTTT.